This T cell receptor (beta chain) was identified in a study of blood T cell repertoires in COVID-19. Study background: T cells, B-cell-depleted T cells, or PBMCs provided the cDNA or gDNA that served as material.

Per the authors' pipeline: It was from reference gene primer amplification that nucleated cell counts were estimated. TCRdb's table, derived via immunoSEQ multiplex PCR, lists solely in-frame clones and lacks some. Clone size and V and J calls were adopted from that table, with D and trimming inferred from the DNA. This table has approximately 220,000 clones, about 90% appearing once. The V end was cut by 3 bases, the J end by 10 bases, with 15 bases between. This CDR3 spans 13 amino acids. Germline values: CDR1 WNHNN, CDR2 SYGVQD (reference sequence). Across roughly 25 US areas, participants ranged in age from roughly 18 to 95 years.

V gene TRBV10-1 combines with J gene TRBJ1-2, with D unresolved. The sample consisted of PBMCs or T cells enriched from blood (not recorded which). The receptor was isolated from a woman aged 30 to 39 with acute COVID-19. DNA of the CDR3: TGCGCCAGCAGTGAATCCCGTCAGGCCGCCTACACCTTC. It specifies CASSESRQAAYTF.